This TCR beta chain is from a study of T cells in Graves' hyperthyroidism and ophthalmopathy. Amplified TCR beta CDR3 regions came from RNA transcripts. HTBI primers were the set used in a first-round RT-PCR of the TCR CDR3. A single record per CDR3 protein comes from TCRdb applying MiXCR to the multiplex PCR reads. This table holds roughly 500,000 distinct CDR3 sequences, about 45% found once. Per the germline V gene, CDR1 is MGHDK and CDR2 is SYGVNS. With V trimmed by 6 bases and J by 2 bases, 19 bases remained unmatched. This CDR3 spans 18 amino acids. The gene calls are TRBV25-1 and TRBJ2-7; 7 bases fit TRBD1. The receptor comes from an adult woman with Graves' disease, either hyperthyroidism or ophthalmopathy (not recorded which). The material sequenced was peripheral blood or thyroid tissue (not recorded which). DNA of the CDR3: TGTGCCAGCAGCTCTAATAGACCCAACAGGGGCAGTGCCTACGAGCAGTACTTC. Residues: CASSSNRPNRGSAYEQYF.